The next 23 T cell receptor beta chains were all read from a single sample in a study of blood T cell repertoires in COVID-19. The table came from immunoSEQ multiplex PCR; TCRdb's copy has only in-frame clones and leaves some out. Of more than 300,000 clones listed, roughly 82% are singletons. Sequenced input: peripheral blood. These receptors all stem from a woman aged 45 to 65 with acute or convalescent COVID-19.

The CDR3 DNA reads TGTGCCAGTAGTAGCCAGTACACCGGGGAGCTGTTTTTT. Its protein is CASSSQYTGELFF. The chain links TRBV19 to TRBJ2-2; no clear D. The CDR3 totals 13 residues. Germline CDR1 reads LNHDA; CDR2 reads SQIVND (reference sequence). Trimming shortened V by 4 bases and J by 3 bases, and 6 bases separated the two germline ends.

V and J are TRBV7-3 and TRBJ2-7; D is perhaps TRBD1 (7 bases). V lost 1 base, J lost 4 bases, and 11 bases lay in between. Germline assignment: CDR1 SGHTA and CDR2 FQGTGA. The CDR3 runs to 14 residues. The CDR3 region is CASSLSGTAYEQYF. The CDR3 DNA sequence: TGTGCCAGCAGCTTAAGCGGGACAGCTTACGAGCAGTACTTC.

The chain joins TRBV6-6 to TRBJ2-3; D may be TRBD1 (5 bases). The CDR3 extends over 11 amino acids. The V gene's germline CDR1 is MNHNY and CDR2 SVGAGI (reference sequence). The V end was cut by 5 bases, the J end by 9 bases, with 9 bases between. CDR3: CASSLGHTQYF. Here the CDR3 DNA reads TGTGCCAGCAGTCTCGGACACACGCAGTATTTT.

V and J are TRBV3-1 (or the pseudogene TRBV3-2) and TRBJ1-4; D is possibly TRBD1 (5 bases). Trimming removed 5 bases at V and 3 bases at J, with 13 bases between. This CDR3 spans 15 amino acids. Germline CDR1 and CDR2: LGHDT and YNNKEL (reference sequence). The CDR3 DNA reads as TGTGCCAGCAGCGAGCAGGGTATAGCTAATGAAAAACTGTTTTTT. Its protein product is CASSEQGIANEKLFF.

A single count supports this clone. The genes are TRBV27 and TRBJ1-5; D gene ambiguous. The CDR3 sequence is 14 residues long. Germline CDR1 reads MNHEY; CDR2 reads SMNVEV (reference sequence). V was cut by 5 bases and J by 0 bases, with 8 bases left in between. The chain's CDR3 is CASSPVYSNQPQHF. The CDR3 DNA is TGTGCCAGCAGTCCCGTGTATAGCAATCAGCCCCAGCATTTT.

CDR3 coding DNA: TGTGCCAGCTCACCATTAGTAATGATGAACACTGAAGCTTTCTTT. Protein product: CASSPLVMMNTEAFF. The chain carries TRBV18 and TRBJ1-1; D call uncertain. Trimming cost V 2 bases and J 0 bases, with 10 bases left between them. This CDR3 has 15 amino acids. Germline CDR1 reads KGHSH; CDR2 reads LQKENI.

The chain is built from TRBV5-1 and TRBJ1-3; 8 bases align to TRBD1. Unmatched junction bases numbered 4, after V lost 0 bases and J lost 2 bases. CDR1 SGHRS and CDR2 YFSETQ come from the germline V gene. This CDR3 region has 16 residues. The CDR3 protein is CASSLAQGAPGNTIYF. The DNA for the CDR3 is TGCGCCAGCAGCTTGGCGCAGGGGGCGCCTGGAAACACCATATATTTT.

This sequence joins TRBV21-1 and TRBJ2-1; TRBD1 is taken as the D call from the table, unchecked against the DNA. TRBV21-1 counts as a pseudogene. CDR3 size: 17 residues. The CDR3 loop reads CASTSMTGLLDYNEQFF. The DNA for the CDR3 is TGTGCCAGCACCTCAATGACAGGGCTCCTAGACTACAATGAGCAGTTCTTC.

This clone has more than one count but fewer than ten. The J gene is TRBJ2-1, the V gene TRBV3-1 (or the pseudogene TRBV3-2); 10 nucleotides match TRBD2. CDR1 LGHDT and CDR2 YNNKEL come from the germline V gene (reference sequence). The CDR3 totals 17 residues. V lost 3 bases, J lost 4 bases, and 9 bases stayed unmatched. DNA of the CDR3: TGTGCCAGCAGCCATCCCCATAGCGGGAGGATTTACAATGAGCAGTTCTTC. Its translation: CASSHPHSGRIYNEQFF.

The chain employs TRBV11-3 and TRBJ2-1, with 11 bases that match TRBD2. CDR3 size: 15 residues. From germline, CDR1 is SGHNT and CDR2 YENEEA. V was clipped by 5 bases and J by 2 bases; unmatched bases: 2. The CDR3 DNA reads TGTGCCAGCAGCCAGACTAGCGGGACCTACAATGAGCAGTTCTTC. This codes for CASSQTSGTYNEQFF.

The rearrangement links TRBV7-2 to TRBJ1-1, with 10 nucleotides matching TRBD1. V was clipped by 1 base and J by 6 bases; unmatched bases: 2. CDR3 length: 14 residues. The germline V gene encodes CDR1 SGHTA and CDR2 FQGNSA. The CDR3 DNA reads as TGTGCCAGCAGCTTAGGGACAGGGGGTGCTGAAGCTTTCTTT. Translation: CASSLGTGGAEAFF.

The V gene is TRBV18, the J gene TRBJ2-1; 16 positions match TRBD2. Per germline, CDR1 KGHSH and CDR2 LQKENI. V was clipped by 6 bases and J by 7 bases; unmatched bases: 15. The CDR3 spans 19 residues. This CDR3 is CASSRSPGLAGGPGNEQFF. CDR3 bases: TGTGCCAGCTCCCGTTCTCCGGGACTAGCGGGAGGGCCAGGGAATGAGCAGTTCTTC.

This clone was observed a single time. The chain is built from TRBV27 and TRBJ2-7; 9 bases map to TRBD1. This CDR3 spans 16 amino acids. The germline V gene has CDR1 MNHEY and CDR2 SMNVEV (reference sequence). V was pared by 3 bases and J by 4 bases, with 10 bases of the junction left unmatched. The CDR3 bases are TGTGCCAGCAGTTTTTCCGGGACAGGGAAGGGGTACGAGCAGTACTTC. The encoded protein is CASSFSGTGKGYEQYF.

This clone was counted a few times. The chain recombines TRBV28 with TRBJ2-3, with 8 bases matching TRBD1. J was trimmed by 6 bases and V by 3 bases; bases with no gene match: 11. CDR3 length: 16 amino acids. CDR1 is MDHEN and CDR2 is SYDVKM in the germline V gene. CDR3 DNA: TGTGCCAGCAGTTTTTCAGGGGGCCCTCCGGGGGATACGCAGTATTTT. Protein sequence: CASSFSGGPPGDTQYF.

The rearrangement joins TRBV6-2 or TRBV6-3 to TRBJ2-1; TRBD2 matches 12 bases. This CDR3 is 15 amino acids long. The V gene end was trimmed by 2 bases and the J gene end by 10 bases; junction bases not matched to a gene: 6. Per germline, CDR1 MNHEY and CDR2 SVGEGT. CDR3 residues: CASSYGLAGRGEQFF. The CDR3 nucleotides read TGTGCCAGCAGTTACGGACTAGCGGGACGGGGGGAGCAGTTCTTC.

This clone was seen once. V usage is TRBV5-4 and J usage is TRBJ2-5; 12 bases are a match to TRBD2. CDR1 and CDR2 from the germline V gene are SGHNT and YYREEE (reference sequence). The ends lost 3 bases at V and 4 bases at J; junction bases unmatched: 4. The length of the CDR3 is 15 residues. The DNA of the CDR3 is TGTGCCAGCAGCTCTAGCGGGAGGGCCGTAGAGACCCAGTACTTC. Residues: CASSSSGRAVETQYF. Together with reference TRBV5-4 and TRBJ2-5, the CDR3 gives the full variable domain: ETGVTQSPTHLIKTRGQQVTLRCSSQSGHNTVSWYQQALGQGPQFIFQYYREEENGRGNFPPRFSGLQFPNYSSELNVNALELDDSALYLCASSSSGRAVETQYFGPGTRLLVL.

This chain joins TRBV6-1 and TRBJ1-6; unclear D gene. V was shortened by 1 base and J by 3 bases, with 10 bases between the two germline ends. Germline V CDR1 and CDR2: MNHNS, SASEGT. The CDR3 length is 16 residues. CDR3 in amino acids: CASSEVYGYYNSPLHF. The CDR3 DNA is TGTGCCAGCAGTGAAGTCTACGGGTACTATAATTCACCCCTCCACTTT.

The V gene is TRBV29-1, the J gene TRBJ2-5; D is perhaps TRBD1 (7 bases). The CDR3 is 13 residues long. V shed 4 bases and J shed 2 bases, with 11 bases lying between them. Germline CDR1 SQVTM, CDR2 ANQGSEA. In DNA form, the CDR3 reads TGCAGCGTTGTACAGGGGACTCAAGAGACCCAGTACTTC. It is translated as CSVVQGTQETQYF.

This rearrangement joins TRBV19 to TRBJ1-5; TRBD1 might be the D (5 bases). With 8 bases removed from V and 6 bases from J, the gap between germline ends came to 23 bases. CDR3 length equals 16 residues. CDR1 and CDR2 from the germline V gene are LNHDA and SQIVND (reference sequence). In nucleotides, the CDR3 is TGTGCCAGTGGAACGACCACCGGGACCGGGGGTCAGCCCCAGCATTTT. This codes for CASGTTTGTGGQPQHF.

The chain has TRBV27 and TRBJ2-3, with a weak D call TRBD2 (5 bases). Trimming removed 7 bases from V and 8 bases from J, with 13 bases in between. CDR3 length equals 12 residues. Germline CDR1 and CDR2: MNHEY and SMNVEV (reference sequence). CDR3 DNA sequence: TGTGCCAGCAACCAGAGGGCCGGTACGCAGTATTTT. It translates to CASNQRAGTQYF.

V gene TRBV7-9 combines with J gene TRBJ2-3; no clear D gene. The CDR3 extends over 16 amino acids. Deletions cut 8 bases from V and 2 bases from J, with 20 bases between. The germline CDR1 and CDR2 sequences are SEHNR and FQNEAQ (reference sequence). In DNA, the CDR3 is TGTGCCAGCTGTTTTTGGGCAGGAATAATCACAGATACGCAGTATTTT. Translating gives CASCFWAGIITDTQYF.

The V and J genes are TRBV30 and TRBJ2-2; perhaps TRBD1 as D (6 bases). The germline V gene has CDR1 GTSNPN and CDR2 SVGIG (reference sequence). There are 13 residues in the CDR3. Trimming took 6 bases from V and 7 from J, leaving 15 bases between them. CDR3 region: CACPGTRGGELFF. The CDR3 coding sequence is TGTGCCTGCCCCGGGACACGGGGCGGGGAGCTGTTTTTT.

V gene TRBV18 combines with J gene TRBJ1-2, with D perhaps matching TRBD1 (5 bases). CDR3 length: 12 amino acids. Germline V lookup: CDR1 KGHSH, CDR2 LQKENI. V shed 6 bases and J shed 7 bases, with 12 bases lying between them. The CDR3 bases are TGTGCCAGCTCGCCGGCGGGGGTTGGCTACACCTTC. Encoded protein: CASSPAGVGYTF. The full variable domain, its missing parts supplied by reference TRBV18 and TRBJ1-2, is NAGVMQNPRHLVRRRGQEARLRCSPMKGHSHVYWYRQLPEEGLKFMVYLQKENIIDESGMPKERFSAEFPKEGPSILRIQQVVRGDSAAYFCASSPAGVGYTFGSGTRLTVV.